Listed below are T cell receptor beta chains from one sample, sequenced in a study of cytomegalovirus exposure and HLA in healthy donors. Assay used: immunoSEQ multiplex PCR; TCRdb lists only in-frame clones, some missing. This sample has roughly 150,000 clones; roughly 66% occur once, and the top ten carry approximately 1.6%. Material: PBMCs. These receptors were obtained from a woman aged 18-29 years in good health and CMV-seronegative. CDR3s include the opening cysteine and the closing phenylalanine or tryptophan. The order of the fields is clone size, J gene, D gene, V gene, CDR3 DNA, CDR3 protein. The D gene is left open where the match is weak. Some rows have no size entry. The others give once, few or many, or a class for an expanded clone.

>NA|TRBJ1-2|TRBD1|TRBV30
TGTGCCTGGTCGAGGGACAGACATGGCTACACCTTC
CAWSRDRHGYTF
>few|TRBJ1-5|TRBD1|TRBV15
TGTGCCACCAGCAGAGGGGACAGCTTTAATCAGCCCCAGCATTTT
CATSRGDSFNQPQHF
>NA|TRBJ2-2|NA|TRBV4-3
TGCGCCAGCAGCCAAGATCGGTACACCGGGGAGCTGTTTTTT
CASSQDRYTGELFF
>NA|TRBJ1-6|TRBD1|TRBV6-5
TGTGCCAGCAGAGGACAGGGCCATTCACCCCTCCACTTT
CASRGQGHSPLHF
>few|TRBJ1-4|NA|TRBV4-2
TGTGCCAGCAGCCAAGCGGGGGGGAATGAAAAACTGTTTTTT
CASSQAGGNEKLFF
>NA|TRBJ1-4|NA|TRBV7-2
TGTGCCAGCAGCCCAGACGAGGTGATGAATGAAAAACTGTTTTTT
CASSPDEVMNEKLFF
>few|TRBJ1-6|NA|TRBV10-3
TGTGCCATCAGTGAGCCCCGGGGGGGTCAGGCCAAGGGGCCCCTCCACTTT
CAISEPRGGQAKGPLHF
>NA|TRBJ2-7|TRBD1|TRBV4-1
TGCGCCAGCAGCCACGCCGACAGGGTTACCTACGAGCAGTACTTC
CASSHADRVTYEQYF
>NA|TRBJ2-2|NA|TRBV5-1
TGCGCCAGCAGCTTCCAGGGGACCGGGGAGCTGTTTTTT
CASSFQGTGELFF
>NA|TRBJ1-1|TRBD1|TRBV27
TGTGCCAGCTGGGGGTGGGACAGGGGGTTGTCTGAAGCTTTCTTT
CASWGWDRGLSEAFF
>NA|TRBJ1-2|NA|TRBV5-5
TGTGCCAGCAGCACCCTGGACATGGGCTCGAGGTACACCTTC
CASSTLDMGSRYTF
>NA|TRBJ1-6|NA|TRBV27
TGTGCCAGCAGCCAGTCTGGTTCGCCGGGTTCACCCCTCCACTTT
CASSQSGSPGSPLHF
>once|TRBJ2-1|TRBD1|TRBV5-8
TGTGCCAGCAGCTCCGGGACAGGGTTTTCGGGGTCCTACAATGAGCAGTTCTTC
CASSSGTGFSGSYNEQFF
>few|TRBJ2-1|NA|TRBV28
TGTGCCAGCAGTTCCGTAGAGGAGCAGTTCTTC
CASSSVEEQFF
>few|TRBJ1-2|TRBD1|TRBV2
TGTGCCAGCAGTGAAGCGCTTAGGGACAGGGGAAAGGGCTACACCTTC
CASSEALRDRGKGYTF
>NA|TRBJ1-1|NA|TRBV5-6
TGTGCCAGCCGACGGGGAGGGTATGCAGGGGCTTTCTTT
CASRRGGYAGAFF
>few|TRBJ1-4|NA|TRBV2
TGTGCCAGCATAAGAGAGGTTCGGGGTGAAAAACTGTTTTTT
CASIREVRGEKLFF
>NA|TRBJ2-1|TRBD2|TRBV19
TGTGCCAGTCAGCGGGGGGCAAATGAGCAGTTCTTC
CASQRGANEQFF
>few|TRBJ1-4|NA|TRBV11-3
TGTGCCAGCAGAAGAGCTAATGAAAAACTGTTTTTT
CASRRANEKLFF
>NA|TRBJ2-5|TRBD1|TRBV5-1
TGCGCCAGCAGTTACGGACAGGGAGAGACCCAGTACTTC
CASSYGQGETQYF
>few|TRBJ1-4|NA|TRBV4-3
TGCGCCAGCTCTCAGGGGACACGGAGGGAAAAACTGTTTTTT
CASSQGTRREKLFF
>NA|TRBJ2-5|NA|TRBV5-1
TGCGCCAGCAGCTTGATGGGGCTGGGAGAGACCCAGTACTTC
CASSLMGLGETQYF
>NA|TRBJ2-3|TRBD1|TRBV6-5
TGTGCCAGCAGTCGGACAGGTAGCACAGATACGCAGTATTTT
CASSRTGSTDTQYF
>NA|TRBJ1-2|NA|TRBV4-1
TGCGCCAGCAGCCACCTATGGAGGGAAACTAACTATGGCTACACCTTC
CASSHLWRETNYGYTF
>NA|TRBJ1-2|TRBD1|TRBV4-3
TGCGCCAGCAGCCAAGATTGGGACAGAAAAGCTATAAACTATGGCTACACCTTC
CASSQDWDRKAINYGYTF
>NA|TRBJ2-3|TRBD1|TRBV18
TGTGCCAGCTCACCGGGACAGGGGAGAGATACGCAGTATTTT
CASSPGQGRDTQYF
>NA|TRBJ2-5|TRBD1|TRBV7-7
TGTGCTAGCAGCCCTCGACAGGGACAAGAGACCCAGTACTTC
CASSPRQGQETQYF
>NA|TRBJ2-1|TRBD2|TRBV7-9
TGTGCTAAATCCAGTGGGGTAGCGGGAGGTGGTGAGCAGTTCTTC
CAKSSGVAGGGEQFF
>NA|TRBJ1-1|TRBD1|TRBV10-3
TGTGCCATCAGTGGTCAAGACAGGGGGCAGGTTGAAGCTTTCTTT
CAISGQDRGQVEAFF
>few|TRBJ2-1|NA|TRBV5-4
TGTGCCAGCAGCTTGTCAGCGGGTGAGCAGTTCTTC
CASSLSAGEQFF
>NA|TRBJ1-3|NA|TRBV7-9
TGTGCCAGCAGCCCCCAACGGCCAGAAGGGGATTTT
CASSPQRPEGDF
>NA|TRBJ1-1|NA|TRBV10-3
TGTGCCATCAGCGCCGGGTTAGAAGCTTTCTTT
CAISAGLEAFF
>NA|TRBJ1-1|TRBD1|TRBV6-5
TGTGCCAGCAGTTATACTACCAGGGGGCGGACTGAAGCTTTCTTT
CASSYTTRGRTEAFF
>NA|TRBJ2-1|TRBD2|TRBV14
TGTGCCAGCAGCCACCTAATCGGAGGACTAGCGGGGGGGCCGGGTCCGGACAATGAGCAGTTCTTC
CASSHLIGGLAGGPGPDNEQFF
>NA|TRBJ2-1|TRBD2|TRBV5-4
TGTGCCAGCAGCCAGGGACTAGCGGGGGTCAATGAGCAGTTCTTC
CASSQGLAGVNEQFF
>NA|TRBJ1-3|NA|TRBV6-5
TGTGCCAGCAGCTCTTTCAAACAGCGAAACACCATATATTTT
CASSSFKQRNTIYF
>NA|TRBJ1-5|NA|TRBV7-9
TGTGCCAGCAGCTTAGGAACACAGGGTTTTGGGCCCCAGCATTTT
CASSLGTQGFGPQHF
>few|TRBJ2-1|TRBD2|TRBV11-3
TGTGCCAGCAGCTTATCACCTAGCGGGATTCCAGATGAGCAGTTCTTC
CASSLSPSGIPDEQFF
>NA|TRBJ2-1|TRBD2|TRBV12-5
TGTGCTAGTGGTTTGAAAAGCGGGGGGGTCAACAATGAGCAGTTCTTC
CASGLKSGGVNNEQFF
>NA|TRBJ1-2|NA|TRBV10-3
TGTGCCATCAGTGACTCCAGGACACCCGATGGCTACACCTTC
CAISDSRTPDGYTF
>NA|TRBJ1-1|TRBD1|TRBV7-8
TGTGCCAGCAGCTTAACGGGACAGACCTTGATGAACACTGAAGCTTTCTTT
CASSLTGQTLMNTEAFF
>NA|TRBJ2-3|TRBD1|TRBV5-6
TGTGCCAGCAGCTTGATCGTTACAGGGGGCACAGATACGCAGTATTTT
CASSLIVTGGTDTQYF
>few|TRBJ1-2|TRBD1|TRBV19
TGTGCCAGTAGGACCCAGGGGGCAGATGGCTACACCTTC
CASRTQGADGYTF
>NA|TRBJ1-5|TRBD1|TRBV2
TGTGCCAGCAGTGAAGAAGACGTCACAGGGGGTCCGGGACAGCCCCAGCATTTT
CASSEEDVTGGPGQPQHF
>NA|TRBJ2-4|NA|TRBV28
TGTGCCAGCAACCCTGGAGGGACCAAAAACATTCAGTACTTC
CASNPGGTKNIQYF
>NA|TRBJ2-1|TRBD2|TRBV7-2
TGTGCCAGCAGCCCCCGTAGCGGGAGCGCCTCCCCGGTTAATGAGCAGTTCTTC
CASSPRSGSASPVNEQFF
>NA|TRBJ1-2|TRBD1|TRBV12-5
TGTGCTAGCGGGGGGGACAGTAGGGGATCGCGTGGCTACACCTTC
CASGGDSRGSRGYTF
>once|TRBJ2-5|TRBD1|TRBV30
TGTGCCTGGAGGCGACCGGGACAGGGGAGTTTGGAGACCCAGTACTTC
CAWRRPGQGSLETQYF